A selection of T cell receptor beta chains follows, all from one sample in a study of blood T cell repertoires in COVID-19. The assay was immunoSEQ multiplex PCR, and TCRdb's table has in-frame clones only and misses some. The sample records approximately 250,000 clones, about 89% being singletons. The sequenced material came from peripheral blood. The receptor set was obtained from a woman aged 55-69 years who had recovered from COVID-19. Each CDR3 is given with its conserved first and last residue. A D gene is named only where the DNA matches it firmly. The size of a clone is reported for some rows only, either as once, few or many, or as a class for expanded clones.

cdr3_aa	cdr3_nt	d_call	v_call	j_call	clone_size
CASSFHPGTGTFNYGYTF	TGTGCCAGCAGCTTTCACCCCGGGACAGGGACTTTCAACTATGGCTACACCTTC	TRBD1	TRBV14	TRBJ1-2	-
CASSARQTNTGELFF	TGTGCCAGCAGCGCCCGACAAACGAACACCGGGGAGCTGTTTTTT	-	TRBV9	TRBJ2-2	-
CASSLGKYQETQYF	TGTGCCAGCAGCCTCGGGAAGTACCAAGAGACCCAGTACTTC	-	TRBV7-9	TRBJ2-5	-
CASSGLDRLPYF	TGTGCCAGCAGCGGCTTGGACAGGCTCCCGTACTTC	TRBD1	TRBV9	TRBJ2-5	-
CASSLESYQPQHF	TGTGCCAGCAGTTTAGAATCGTATCAGCCCCAGCATTTT	-	TRBV12-3/TRBV12-4	TRBJ1-5	-
CASGFTGEETTEAFF	TGTGCCAGCGGTTTTACAGGGGAAGAGACCACTGAAGCTTTCTTT	TRBD1	TRBV6-5	TRBJ1-1	-
CASSLGSGRQGVVHGYTF	TGCGCCAGCAGCTTGGGATCAGGTCGGCAGGGGGTGGTACATGGCTACACCTTC	TRBD1	TRBV5-1	TRBJ1-2	-
CASSLAGQASEKLFF	TGTGCCAGCAGCTTAGCGGGGCAGGCGAGTGAAAAACTGTTTTTT	-	TRBV7-2	TRBJ1-4	-
CASSVQGVNQPQHF	TGTGCCAGCAGCGTACAGGGGGTCAATCAGCCCCAGCATTTT	TRBD1	TRBV2	TRBJ1-5	-
CASKHPGTQYEQYF	TGTGCCAGCAAACATCCCGGGACTCAATACGAGCAGTACTTC	-	TRBV28	TRBJ2-7	-
CASVGTGAQRNEKLFF	TGTGCCAGCGTCGGGACAGGGGCACAACGTAATGAAAAACTGTTTTTT	TRBD1	TRBV28	TRBJ1-4	-
CASSRGGNNQPQHF	TGTGCCAGCAGCCGAGGGGGTAACAATCAGCCCCAGCATTTT	-	TRBV5-4	TRBJ1-5	few
CASSLWGDRQETQYF	TGTGCCAGCAGTTTATGGGGGGACAGACAAGAGACCCAGTACTTC	TRBD1	TRBV28	TRBJ2-5	-
CSVGATIQYF	TGCAGCGTTGGGGCAACCATTCAGTACTTC	-	TRBV29-1	TRBJ2-4	-
CASSLGTGDYGYTF	TGTGCCAGCAGCTTAGGGACAGGGGACTATGGCTACACCTTC	TRBD1	TRBV7-9	TRBJ1-2	-
CASSWNFARGVNEQFF	TGTGCCAGCAGCTGGAACTTCGCCAGGGGGGTGAATGAGCAGTTCTTC	-	TRBV11-3	TRBJ2-1	few
CASSIQRGANTDTQYF	TGTGCCAGCAGCATCCAGCGGGGGGCGAACACAGATACGCAGTATTTT	TRBD2	TRBV5-4	TRBJ2-3	-
CASSSKQVTEQYF	TGTGCCAGCAGCTCAAAACAGGTTACCGAGCAGTACTTC	-	TRBV7-2	TRBJ2-7	-
CASSRTSGGDISTDTQYF	TGTGCCAGTAGTCGAACTAGCGGGGGGGATATTAGCACAGATACGCAGTATTTT	TRBD2	TRBV19	TRBJ2-3	-
CASSFPSTTNEKLFF	TGTGCCAGCAGCTTCCCGAGTACAACTAATGAAAAACTGTTTTTT	-	TRBV7-9	TRBJ1-4	few
CAIRAPSGGNEQFF	TGTGCCATACGGGCGCCTAGCGGGGGCAATGAGCAGTTCTTC	TRBD2	TRBV19	TRBJ2-1	-
CASSILTGGTEAFF	TGTGCCAGTAGTATACTAACAGGGGGCACTGAAGCTTTCTTT	TRBD1	TRBV19	TRBJ1-1	-
CASSLGLAGVSTDTQYF	TGCGCCAGCAGCTTGGGGCTAGCGGGGGTATCGACAGATACGCAGTATTTT	TRBD2	TRBV5-1	TRBJ2-3	-
CASSSVFQRVPNTGELFF	TGTGCCAGCAGCTCCGTTTTTCAACGGGTACCCAACACCGGGGAGCTGTTTTTT	-	TRBV7-9	TRBJ2-2	once
CASSSGTGGHNEQFF	TGCGCCAGCAGCTCCGGGACAGGGGGTCACAATGAGCAGTTCTTC	TRBD1	TRBV5-1	TRBJ2-1	-
CASSSMGQNTEAFF	TGTGCCAGCAGCTCCATGGGGCAGAACACTGAAGCTTTCTTT	-	TRBV7-2	TRBJ1-1	-
CASSWSSGHAYEQYF	TGTGCCAGCAGCTGGAGTAGCGGGCACGCCTACGAGCAGTACTTC	TRBD2	TRBV11-1	TRBJ2-7	-
CASSFYQGADTQYF	TGTGCCAGCAGCTTTTACCAGGGGGCAGATACGCAGTATTTT	TRBD1	TRBV7-3	TRBJ2-3	-
CASSQEGARTGPAFF	TGTGCCAGCAGCCAAGAAGGGGCCCGGACAGGGCCTGCTTTCTTT	TRBD1	TRBV3-1/TRBV3-2	TRBJ1-1	-
CASSQEPSGVSNTGELFF	TGTGCCAGCAGCCAAGAGCCTAGCGGGGTCTCGAACACCGGGGAGCTGTTTTTT	TRBD2	TRBV4-2	TRBJ2-2	-
CASSWTEGSTEAFF	TGTGCCAGCAGTTGGACGGAGGGGAGCACTGAAGCTTTCTTT	-	TRBV28	TRBJ1-1	few
CASSDPYRETDTQYF	TGTGCCAGCAGTGACCCCTACAGGGAAACAGATACGCAGTATTTT	-	TRBV2	TRBJ2-3	-
CASSKGFGTGDSPLHF	TGTGCCAGTAGTAAGGGGTTCGGGACAGGCGATTCACCCCTCCACTTT	TRBD1	TRBV19	TRBJ1-6	few
CASSELGGMVEQYF	TGTGCCAGCAGTGAATTGGGGGGGATGGTCGAGCAGTACTTC	TRBD2	TRBV2	TRBJ2-7	-
CASSPGTSAFQETQYF	TGCGCCAGCAGCCCCGGGACTAGCGCATTCCAAGAGACCCAGTACTTC	TRBD2	TRBV5-1	TRBJ2-5	-
CASSAPGAVAGEGETQYF	TGTGCCAGCAGCGCCCCGGGAGCGGTAGCGGGGGAAGGAGAGACCCAGTACTTC	TRBD2	TRBV9	TRBJ2-5	once
CATTRGRGREKLFF	TGTGCCACTACTCGGGGCAGGGGAAGGGAAAAACTGTTTTTT	-	TRBV13	TRBJ1-4	-
CASSRQGGGQPQHF	TGTGCCAGCAGCAGGCAGGGTGGGGGCCAGCCCCAGCATTTT	-	TRBV6-2/TRBV6-3	TRBJ1-5	-
CSVDSSGGYEQFF	TGCAGCGTTGACTCTAGCGGGGGCTATGAGCAGTTCTTC	TRBD2	TRBV29-1	TRBJ2-1	-
CASSSDRFNEKLFF	TGTGCCAGCAGCTCGGACAGATTCAATGAAAAACTGTTTTTT	-	TRBV5-4	TRBJ1-4	-
CASSLGAPHNEQFF	TGTGCCAGCAGTTTGGGGGCCCCTCACAATGAGCAGTTCTTC	-	TRBV27	TRBJ2-1	few
CAAGQGFPDTQYF	TGTGCCGCCGGACAGGGGTTTCCAGATACGCAGTATTTT	TRBD1	TRBV24-1	TRBJ2-3	many
CGWGGRINSPLHF	TGTGGGTGGGGAGGACGGATTAATTCACCCCTCCACTTT	-	TRBV28	TRBJ1-6	-
CASSLEQGRGNTIYF	TGTGCCAGCAGCTTGGAACAGGGTAGAGGAAACACCATATATTTT	-	TRBV5-6	TRBJ1-3	few
CASSRGTGVQPQHF	TGTGCCAGCAGCCGAGGGACAGGGGTTCAGCCCCAGCATTTT	TRBD1	TRBV5-5	TRBJ1-5	-
CASYPRGRTDTQYF	TGTGCCAGCTATCCAAGGGGGCGCACAGATACGCAGTATTTT	TRBD1	TRBV6-5	TRBJ2-3	-
CASSLVREREKYF	TGTGCCAGCAGCTTAGTGAGGGAGCGGGAGAAGTACTTC	TRBD2	TRBV7-2	TRBJ2-7	-
CASSPGLEGGELFF	TGTGCCAGCAGCCCAGGACTAGAGGGCGGGGAGCTGTTTTTT	TRBD2	TRBV11-2	TRBJ2-2	many
CASSLGQINEKLFF	TGTGCCAGCAGTTTGGGACAGATTAATGAAAAACTGTTTTTT	TRBD1	TRBV28	TRBJ1-4	-
CASSLGTGGAQPQHF	TGTGCCAGCAGCTTAGGGACAGGCGGAGCGCAGCCCCAGCATTTT	TRBD1	TRBV5-6	TRBJ1-5	-
CASSSNRGEDGYTF	TGTGCCAGCAGCTCAAACAGGGGGGAGGATGGCTACACCTTC	TRBD1	TRBV7-3	TRBJ1-2	-
CASSLRGGGTNTGELFF	TGTGCCAGCAGTTTAAGGGGCGGCGGTACGAACACCGGGGAGCTGTTTTTT	-	TRBV27	TRBJ2-2	once
CASTPQSPRIEQYF	TGTGCCAGCACCCCCCAGTCCCCCAGGATCGAGCAGTACTTC	-	TRBV28	TRBJ2-7	-